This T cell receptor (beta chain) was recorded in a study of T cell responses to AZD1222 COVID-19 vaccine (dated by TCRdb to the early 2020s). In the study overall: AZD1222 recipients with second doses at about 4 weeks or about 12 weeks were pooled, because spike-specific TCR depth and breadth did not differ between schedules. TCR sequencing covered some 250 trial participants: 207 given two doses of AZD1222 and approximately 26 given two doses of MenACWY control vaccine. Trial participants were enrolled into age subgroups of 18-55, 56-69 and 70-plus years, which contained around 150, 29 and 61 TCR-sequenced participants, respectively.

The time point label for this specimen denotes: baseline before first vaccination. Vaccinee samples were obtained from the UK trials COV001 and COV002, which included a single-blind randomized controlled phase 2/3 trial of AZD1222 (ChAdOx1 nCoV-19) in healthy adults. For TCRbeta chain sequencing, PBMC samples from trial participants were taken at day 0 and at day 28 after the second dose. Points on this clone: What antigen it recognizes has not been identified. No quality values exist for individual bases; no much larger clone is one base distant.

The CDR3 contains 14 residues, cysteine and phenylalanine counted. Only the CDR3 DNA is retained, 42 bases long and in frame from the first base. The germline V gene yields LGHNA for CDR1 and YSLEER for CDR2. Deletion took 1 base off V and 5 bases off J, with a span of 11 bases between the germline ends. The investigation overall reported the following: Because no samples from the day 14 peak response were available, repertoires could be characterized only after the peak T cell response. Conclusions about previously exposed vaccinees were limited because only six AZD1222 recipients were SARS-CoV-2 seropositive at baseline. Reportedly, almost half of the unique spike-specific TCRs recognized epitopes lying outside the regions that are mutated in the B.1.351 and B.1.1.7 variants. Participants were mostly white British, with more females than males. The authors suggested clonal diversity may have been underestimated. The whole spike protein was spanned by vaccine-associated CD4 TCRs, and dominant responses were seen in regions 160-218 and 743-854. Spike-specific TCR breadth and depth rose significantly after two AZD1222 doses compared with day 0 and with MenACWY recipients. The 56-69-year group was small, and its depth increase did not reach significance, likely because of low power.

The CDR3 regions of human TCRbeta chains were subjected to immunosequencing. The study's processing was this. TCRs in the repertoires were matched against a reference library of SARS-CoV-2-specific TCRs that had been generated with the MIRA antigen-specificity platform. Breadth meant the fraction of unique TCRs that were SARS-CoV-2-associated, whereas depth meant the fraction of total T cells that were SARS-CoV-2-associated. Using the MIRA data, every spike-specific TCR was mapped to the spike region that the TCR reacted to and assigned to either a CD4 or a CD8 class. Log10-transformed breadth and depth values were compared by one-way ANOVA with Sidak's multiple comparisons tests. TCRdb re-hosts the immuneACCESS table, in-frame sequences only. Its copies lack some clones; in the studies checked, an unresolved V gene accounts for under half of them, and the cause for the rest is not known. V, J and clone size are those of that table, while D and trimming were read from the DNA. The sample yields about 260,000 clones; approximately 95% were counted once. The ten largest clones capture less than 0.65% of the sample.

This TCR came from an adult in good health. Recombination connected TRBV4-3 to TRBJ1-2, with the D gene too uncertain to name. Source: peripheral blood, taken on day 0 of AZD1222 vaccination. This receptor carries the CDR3 CASSQAAGSYGYTF. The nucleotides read TGCGCCAGCAGCCAAGCTGCGGGTTCGTATGGCTACACCTTC.